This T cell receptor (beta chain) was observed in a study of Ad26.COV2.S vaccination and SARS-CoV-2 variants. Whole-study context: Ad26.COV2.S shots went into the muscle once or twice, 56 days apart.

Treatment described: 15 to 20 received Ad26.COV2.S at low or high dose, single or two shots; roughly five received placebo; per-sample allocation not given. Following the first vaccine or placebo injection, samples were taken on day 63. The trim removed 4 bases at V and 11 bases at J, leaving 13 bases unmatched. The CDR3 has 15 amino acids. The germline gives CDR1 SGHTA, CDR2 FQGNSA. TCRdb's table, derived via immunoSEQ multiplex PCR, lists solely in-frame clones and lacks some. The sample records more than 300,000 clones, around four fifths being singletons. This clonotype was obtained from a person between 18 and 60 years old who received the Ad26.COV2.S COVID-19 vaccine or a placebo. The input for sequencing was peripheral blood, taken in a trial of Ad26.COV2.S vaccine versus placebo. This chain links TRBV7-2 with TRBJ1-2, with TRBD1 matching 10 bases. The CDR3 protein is CASSSTRPGQGTYTF. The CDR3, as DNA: TGTGCCAGCAGCTCCACCAGACCGGGACAGGGGACGTACACCTTC.